Given below is one TCR beta chain in context. The germline V gene encodes CDR1 WSHSY and CDR2 SAAADI. The CDR3 runs to 14 residues. V was pared by 6 bases and J by 0 bases, with 4 bases of the junction left unmatched. The table came from immunoSEQ multiplex PCR; TCRdb's copy has only in-frame clones and leaves some out. The table shows roughly 2,700 clones, with around 25% occurring only once. This sample stems from a study of sequential checkpoint blockade in melanoma. The treatment: randomized to nivolumab then ipilimumab (arm A) or the reverse (arm B). The sequence derives from a human donor with melanoma. The chain combines TRBV10-2 with TRBJ1-2, with 7 bases that match TRBD1. The sequenced sample was tumor tissue (inferred from file names), obtained from a patient given nivolumab and ipilimumab in sequence. The CDR3 spells CASSGQETNYGYTF. Written as DNA, the CDR3 is TGCGCCAGCAGCGGACAGGAAACTAACTATGGCTACACCTTC.